The sequence of this T cell receptor beta chain was determined in a study of blood T cell repertoires in COVID-19. Study details: PBMCs, B-cell-depleted T cells, or T cells provided the cDNA or gDNA that made up the material.

Per the study methods: By means of reference gene primer amplification, nucleated cell counts were estimated. TCRdb's copy holds only in-frame clones and misses some; the assay was immunoSEQ multiplex PCR. V, J and clone size were drawn from that table, and D and trimming were deduced from the DNA. Of 150,000 or so clones in the sample, roughly four fifths are singletons; the top ten hold around an eighth. CDR1 and CDR2 (germline): SGHRS, YFSETQ. V gave up 0 bases and J gave up 4 bases; unmatched junction bases: 7. This CDR3 comprises 17 residues. The sequence was collected from a woman aged 55 to 70 with COVID-19, enrolled during active disease. The V call is TRBV5-1, the J call TRBJ2-6, with 7 bases fitting TRBD2. The sequenced sample consisted of peripheral blood. The CDR3 region is CASSLGVGGSGANVLTF. The CDR3 DNA follows: TGCGCCAGCAGCTTGGGAGTGGGAGGGTCCGGGGCCAACGTCCTGACTTTC. Based on the CDR3 plus reference TRBV5-1 and TRBJ2-6, the full variable domain is KAGVTQTPRYLIKTRGQQVTLSCSPISGHRSVSWYQQTPGQGLQFLFEYFSETQRNKGNFPGRFSGRQFSNSRSEMNVSTLELGDSALYLCASSLGVGGSGANVLTFGAGSRLTVL.